This paragraph covers one TCR beta chain sequence. CDR3 length: 13 residues. Losses at the gene ends were 0 bases for V and 10 bases for J; bases not matched to a gene: 5. Looked up from germline, CDR1 is LNHNV and CDR2 is YYDKDF (reference sequence). TCRdb processed the RT-PCR reads anew with MiXCR; each CDR3 protein has one entry. The table has about 680,000 distinct CDR3 sequences, more than 13% seen once. The specimen sequenced was memory CD4+ T cells from blood. This chain joins TRBV15 and TRBJ2-7, with TRBD2 matching 8 bases. The clonotype originates from a female donor in good health, serving as a healthy control. Here the CDR3 DNA reads TGTGCCACCAGCAGAGATAGAGCGGGAGAACAGTACTTC. This sequence encodes CATSRDRAGEQYF.